The T cell receptor beta chain described here comes from a study of blood T cell repertoires in COVID-19. Only in-frame clones appear in the TCRdb table, and some are missing; sequencing was by immunoSEQ multiplex PCR. The sample contains a few hundred thousand clones, about 90% of which appear only once. The CDR3 has 13 amino acids. The germline V gene encodes CDR1 MGHDK and CDR2 SYGVNS. The V end lost 8 bases, the J end lost 5 bases, and 12 bases lay between the germline ends. The sample consisted of PBMCs or T cells enriched from blood (not recorded which). This TCR was recovered from a young man who had recovered from COVID-19. The rearrangement joins TRBV25-1 to TRBJ1-4, with TRBD1 as a possible D gene (5 bases). CDR3: CASPTQENEKLFF. In DNA, the CDR3 is TGTGCCAGCCCTACACAGGAGAATGAAAAACTGTTTTTT.